What follows are 14 T cell receptor beta chains derived from one specimen sequenced in a study of blood T cells in healthy people across ages (dated by TCRdb to 2013 to 2016). Libraries were prepared through 5' RACE. Data came from an Illumina HiSeq 2500. A second about 7 to 11 cycle PCR used a sample-barcoded 5' primer and a J-beta primer mix. The raw public reads went through TCRdb reprocessing: fastp at Q25, MiXCR clone calling, in-frame beta chains kept. Each entry is one CDR3 protein sequence, shown with its most common DNA and genes. The sample table lists more than 1,400,000 distinct CDR3 sequences, roughly 45% of them with a count of one. The top ten clones comprise around 8% of the sample. The sample consisted of blood. These receptor sequences come from a woman aged 18 to 35 in good health.

The table lists this clonotype with a few counts. V and J are TRBV4-1 and TRBJ2-3, with D possibly TRBD2 on 5 matching bases. Germline loops: CDR1 MGHRA, CDR2 YSYEKL. CDR3 length equals 16 residues. Trimming took off 3 bases at V and 2 bases at J, with 15 bases between the two ends. The CDR3 reads CASSQDGLLITDTQYF. DNA of the CDR3: TGCGCCAGCAGCCAGGACGGACTCCTCATCACAGATACGCAGTATTTT.

The chain combines TRBV21-1 with TRBJ2-5; the listed D gene, TRBD2, was not tested against the DNA. TRBV21-1 is assigned pseudogene status. The CDR3 length is 15 residues. The CDR3 loop reads CASGHSGRASDEQYF. The CDR3 DNA follows: TGTGCCAGCGGCCATAGCGGGAGGGCCTCGGATGAGCAGTACTTC.

In this sample, this clonotype turned up once. This may stem from a read error, because a much larger clone lies one nucleotide away. The chain carries TRBV20-1 and TRBJ1-1, with no clear D. This CDR3 contains 11 residues. The germline V gene has CDR1 DFQATT and CDR2 SNEGSKA (reference sequence). V lost 5 bases and J 3 bases, leaving 7 bases between the germline ends. CDR3 protein: CSAPRYTEAFF. The CDR3, as DNA: TGCAGTGCTCCGCGATACACTGAAGCTTTCTTT.

The table lists this clonotype with a few counts. The chain combines TRBV20-1 with TRBJ1-1, with TRBD1 as a possible D gene (5 bases). Trimming took 3 bases from V and 1 from J, leaving 15 bases between them. Germline loops: CDR1 DFQATT, CDR2 SNEGSKA (reference sequence). The CDR3 contains 15 residues. CDR3 in DNA: TGCAGTGCTAGGCCCAAGGGACGGGGGAACACTGAAGCTTTCTTT. Amino acids: CSARPKGRGNTEAFF.

This clonotype was detected only a few times. The DNA for the CDR3 is TGCGCCAGCAGCTTGGCAGGGACCCCATATTCACCCCTCCACTTT. Protein sequence: CASSLAGTPYSPLHF. This chain links TRBV5-1 with TRBJ1-6; tentative D call: TRBD1 (5 bases). The CDR3 totals 15 residues. With 0 bases removed from V and 8 bases from J, the gap between germline ends came to 12 bases. Germline V gene data show CDR1 as SGHRS and CDR2 as YFSETQ.

This clonotype was counted between two and nine times. The genes are TRBV28 and TRBJ2-3, with D possibly matching TRBD2 (6 bases). The CDR3 length is 12 residues. V lost 3 bases and J lost 8, with 9 bases in between. The germline V gene has CDR1 MDHEN and CDR2 SYDVKM. CDR3 region: CASSFYGGTQYF. The DNA of the CDR3 is TGTGCCAGCAGTTTCTACGGGGGTACGCAGTATTTT.

The chain employs TRBV5-6 and TRBJ1-1; 7 nucleotides align to TRBD1. The ends lost 7 bases at V and 4 bases at J; junction bases unmatched: 7. Looked up from germline, CDR1 is SGHDT and CDR2 is YYEEEE. CDR3 size: 13 residues. The CDR3 here is CASVGGGPTEAFF. CDR3 coding DNA: TGTGCCAGCGTGGGAGGGGGCCCCACTGAAGCTTTCTTT. The whole variable domain, filled in from reference TRBV5-6 and TRBJ1-1, reads DAGVTQSPTHLIKTRGQQVTLRCSPKSGHDTVSWYQQALGQGPQFIFQYYEEEERQRGNFPDRFSGHQFPNYSSELNVNALLLGDSALYLCASVGGGPTEAFFGQGTRLTVV.

The chain combines TRBV4-1 with TRBJ1-2; D ambiguous. V shed 0 bases and J shed 3 bases, with 11 bases lying between them. This CDR3 contains 15 residues. Germline loops: CDR1 MGHRA, CDR2 YSYEKL. The DNA of the CDR3 is TGCGCCAGCAGCCAAGAAGCCCGGGTTTACTATGGCTACACCTTC. This gives the protein CASSQEARVYYGYTF.

The chain combines TRBV27 with TRBJ1-3; tentative D call: TRBD1 (5 bases). Between the trimmed V and J ends, which lost 5 bases and 0 bases, there was a span of 20 bases. The CDR3 totals 18 residues. Per the germline V gene, CDR1 is MNHEY and CDR2 is SMNVEV (reference sequence). Here the CDR3 reads CASSPPAGTAVSGNTIYF. The CDR3 bases are TGTGCCAGCAGTCCCCCGGCCGGGACGGCAGTCTCTGGAAACACCATATATTTT.

This chain connects TRBV20-1 to TRBJ2-7, with 11 bases fitting TRBD2. V lost 1 base, J lost 6 bases, and 11 bases stayed unmatched. This CDR3 has 16 residues. Germline assignment: CDR1 DFQATT and CDR2 SNEGSKA (reference sequence). The CDR3 loop reads CSARVATSGVLREQYF. The CDR3, as DNA: TGCAGTGCTAGAGTTGCGACTAGCGGGGTTCTTCGCGAGCAGTACTTC.

The rearrangement joins TRBV7-9 to TRBJ2-7, with TRBD1 matching over 8 bases. Germline trimming cut 11 bases from V and 5 bases from J; bases unmatched to any gene: 8. The CDR3 extends over 12 amino acids. Germline V gives CDR1 SEHNR, CDR2 FQNEAQ (reference sequence). The CDR3 reads CAAGGEIDEQYF. CDR3 coding DNA: TGTGCCGCAGGGGGCGAGATTGACGAGCAGTACTTC.

This clonotype was seen only a few times. The chain combines TRBV7-9 with TRBJ2-7; 8 bases agree with TRBD2. The CDR3 consists of 14 residues. Germline assignment: CDR1 SEHNR and CDR2 FQNEAQ (reference sequence). The V and J ends lost 1 base and 3 bases, in that order; junction bases with no gene match: 2. The CDR3 DNA reads TGTGCCAGCAGCTTAGGACTAGCGTACTACGAGCAGTACTTC. This codes for CASSLGLAYYEQYF.

The sample holds a few counts of this clonotype. The chain employs TRBV12-3 or TRBV12-4 and TRBJ2-7; 8 bases match TRBD2. V dropped 3 bases and J dropped 12; count of bases not matched to a gene: 7. CDR3 length: 12 amino acids. The CDR3 region is CASSFNEREWYF. The DNA for the CDR3 is TGTGCCAGCAGTTTCAACGAGCGGGAGTGGTACTTC.

This clonotype was observed a handful of times. V gene TRBV4-2 combines with J gene TRBJ2-5; 7 bases agree with TRBD1. Germline CDR1 and CDR2: LGHNA and YNFKEQ. V gave up 1 base and J gave up 1 base; unmatched junction bases: 9. The CDR3 length is 17 residues. The CDR3 reads CASSQVGRDSIQETQYF. The CDR3 region has the DNA TGTGCCAGCAGCCAAGTTGGCCGGGACAGCATCCAAGAGACCCAGTACTTC.